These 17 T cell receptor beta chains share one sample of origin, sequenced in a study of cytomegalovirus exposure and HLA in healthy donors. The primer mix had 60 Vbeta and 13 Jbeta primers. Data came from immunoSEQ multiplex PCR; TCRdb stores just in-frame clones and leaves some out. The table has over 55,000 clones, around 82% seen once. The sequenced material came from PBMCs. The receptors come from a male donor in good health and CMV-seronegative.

The CDR3 spells CASSYAGTSNTDTQYF. The DNA for the CDR3 is TGTGCCAGCAGCTACGCCGGGACTAGCAACACAGATACGCAGTATTTT. The chain has TRBV7-9 and TRBJ2-3; 9 bases fit TRBD2. The CDR3 loop spans 16 amino acids. Germline loops: CDR1 SEHNR, CDR2 FQNEAQ (reference sequence). The V and J ends lost 4 bases and 2 bases, in that order; junction bases with no gene match: 7. The full variable domain, in which reference TRBV7-9 and TRBJ2-3 provide the parts outside the CDR3, is DTGVSQNPRHKITKRGQNVTFRCDPISEHNRLYWYRQTLGQGPEFLTYFQNEAQLEKSRLLSDRFSAERPKGSFSTLEIQRTEQGDSAMYLCASSYAGTSNTDTQYFGPGTRLTVL.

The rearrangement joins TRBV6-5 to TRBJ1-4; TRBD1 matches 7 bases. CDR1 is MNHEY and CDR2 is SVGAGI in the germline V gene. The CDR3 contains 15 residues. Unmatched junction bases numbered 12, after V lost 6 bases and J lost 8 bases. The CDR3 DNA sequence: TGTGCCAGCAGCCAAGGAGGGGGCTATTTAGAAAAACTGTTTTTT. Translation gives CASSQGGGYLEKLFF.

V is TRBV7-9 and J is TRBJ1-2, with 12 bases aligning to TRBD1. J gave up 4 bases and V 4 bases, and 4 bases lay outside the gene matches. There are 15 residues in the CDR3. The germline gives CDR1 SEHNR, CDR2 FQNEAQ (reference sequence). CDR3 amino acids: CASSSGGQGAYGYTF. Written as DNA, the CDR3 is TGTGCCAGCAGCTCTGGGGGACAGGGGGCCTATGGCTACACCTTC.

DNA of the CDR3: TGTGCCAGCAGCTCTGGGACAGGGAATCAGCCCCAGCATTTT. This gives the protein CASSSGTGNQPQHF. The chain uses TRBV7-2 and TRBJ1-5; 9 bases agree with TRBD1. With V trimmed by 4 bases and J by 4 bases, 2 bases remained unmatched. Germline assignment: CDR1 SGHTA and CDR2 FQGNSA. CDR3 length: 14 amino acids.

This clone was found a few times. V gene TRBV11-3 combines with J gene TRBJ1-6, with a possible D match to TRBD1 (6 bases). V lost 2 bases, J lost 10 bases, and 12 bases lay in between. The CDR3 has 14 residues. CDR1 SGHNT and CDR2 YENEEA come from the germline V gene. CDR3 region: CASSLRAGDSPLHF. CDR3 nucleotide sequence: TGTGCCAGCAGCTTACGGGCAGGGGACTCACCCCTCCACTTT.

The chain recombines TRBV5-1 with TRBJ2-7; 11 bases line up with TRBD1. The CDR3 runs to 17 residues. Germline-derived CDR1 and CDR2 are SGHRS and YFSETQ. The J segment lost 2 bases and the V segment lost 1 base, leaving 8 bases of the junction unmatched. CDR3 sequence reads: CASSLPQDRGLTYEQYF. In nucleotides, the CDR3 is TGCGCCAGCAGCTTGCCCCAGGACAGGGGGCTAACCTACGAGCAGTACTTC.

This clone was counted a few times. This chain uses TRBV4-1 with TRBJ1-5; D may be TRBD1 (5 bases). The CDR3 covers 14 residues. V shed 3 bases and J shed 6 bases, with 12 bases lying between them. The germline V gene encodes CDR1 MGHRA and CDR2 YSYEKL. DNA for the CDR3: TGCGCCAGCAGCCAGGGGCCTGTGGGTCAGCCCCAGCATTTT. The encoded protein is CASSQGPVGQPQHF.

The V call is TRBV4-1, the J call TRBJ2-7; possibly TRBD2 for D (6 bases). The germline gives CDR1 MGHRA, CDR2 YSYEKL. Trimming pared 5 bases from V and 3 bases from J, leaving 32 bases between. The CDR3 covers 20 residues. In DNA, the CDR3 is TGCGCCAGCAGCTTGCGTTCTAAGAGTGGGCGGGGCCTCCCCCTCTACGAGCAGTACTTC. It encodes CASSLRSKSGRGLPLYEQYF.

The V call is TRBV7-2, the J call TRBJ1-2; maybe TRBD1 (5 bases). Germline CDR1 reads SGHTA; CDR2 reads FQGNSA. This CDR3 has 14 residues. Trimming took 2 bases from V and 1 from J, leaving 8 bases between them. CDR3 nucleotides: TGTGCCAGCAGCTTACAGGGTTTTAACTATGGCTACACCTTC. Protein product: CASSLQGFNYGYTF. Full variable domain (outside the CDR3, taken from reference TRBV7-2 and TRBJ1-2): GAGVSQSPSNKVTEKGKDVELRCDPISGHTALYWYRQSLGQGLEFLIYFQGNSAPDKSGLPSDRFSAERTGGSVSTLTIQRTQQEDSAVYLCASSLQGFNYGYTFGSGTRLTVV.

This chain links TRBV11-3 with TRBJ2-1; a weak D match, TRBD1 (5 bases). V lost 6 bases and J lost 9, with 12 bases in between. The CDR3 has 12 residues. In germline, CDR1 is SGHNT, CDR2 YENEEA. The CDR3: CASSLTGFEQFF. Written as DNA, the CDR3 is TGTGCCAGCAGTCTTACAGGCTTTGAGCAGTTCTTC.

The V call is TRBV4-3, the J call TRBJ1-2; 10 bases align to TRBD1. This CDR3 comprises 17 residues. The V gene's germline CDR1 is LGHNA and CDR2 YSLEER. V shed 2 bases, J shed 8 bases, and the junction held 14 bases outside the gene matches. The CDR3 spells CASSQSLPGTGAGGYTF. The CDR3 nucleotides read TGCGCCAGCAGCCAATCCCTCCCGGGGACAGGGGCGGGAGGCTACACCTTC.

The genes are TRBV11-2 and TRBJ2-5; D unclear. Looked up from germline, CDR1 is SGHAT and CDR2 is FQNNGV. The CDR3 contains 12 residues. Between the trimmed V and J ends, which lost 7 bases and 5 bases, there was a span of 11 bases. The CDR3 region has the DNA TGTGCCAGCAAAGAGGTTTTGGAGACCCAGTACTTC. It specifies CASKEVLETQYF.

CDR3 DNA: TGCAGTGCTAGTGACAGAGAGACCCAGTACTTC. Protein product: CSASDRETQYF. The V call is TRBV20-1, the J call TRBJ2-5, with TRBD1 as a possible D gene (5 bases). This CDR3 has 11 amino acids. CDR1 is DFQATT and CDR2 is SNEGSKA in the germline V gene (reference sequence). V gave up 3 bases and J gave up 4 bases, with 6 bases separating them.

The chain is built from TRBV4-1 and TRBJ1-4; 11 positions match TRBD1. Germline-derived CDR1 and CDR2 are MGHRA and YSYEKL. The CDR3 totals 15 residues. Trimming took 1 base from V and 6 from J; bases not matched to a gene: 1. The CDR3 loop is CASSQAGQGDEKLFF. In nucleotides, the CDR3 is TGCGCCAGCAGCCAAGCGGGACAGGGGGATGAAAAACTGTTTTTT.

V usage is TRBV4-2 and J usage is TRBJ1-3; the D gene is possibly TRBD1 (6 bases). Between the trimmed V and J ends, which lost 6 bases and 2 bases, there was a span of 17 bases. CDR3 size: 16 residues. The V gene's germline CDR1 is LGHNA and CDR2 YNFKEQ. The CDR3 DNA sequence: TGTGCCAGCAGACACGGGACATCTCAAACTGGAAACACCATATATTTT. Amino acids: CASRHGTSQTGNTIYF.

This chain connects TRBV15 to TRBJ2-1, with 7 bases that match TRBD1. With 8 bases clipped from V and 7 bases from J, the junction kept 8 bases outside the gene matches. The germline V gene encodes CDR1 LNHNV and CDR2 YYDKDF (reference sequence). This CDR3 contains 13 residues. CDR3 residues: CATRGQSRNEQFF. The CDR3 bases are TGTGCCACCCGGGGACAGTCTAGAAATGAGCAGTTCTTC.

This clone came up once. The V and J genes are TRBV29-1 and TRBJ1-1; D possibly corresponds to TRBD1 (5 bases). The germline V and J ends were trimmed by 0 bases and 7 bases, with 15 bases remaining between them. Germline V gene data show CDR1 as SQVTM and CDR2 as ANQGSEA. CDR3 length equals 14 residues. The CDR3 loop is CSVEEPGAGGEAFF. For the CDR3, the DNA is TGCAGCGTTGAAGAACCGGGAGCGGGGGGTGAAGCTTTCTTT.